Below are 9 T cell receptor beta chains sequenced from a single sample in a study of T cell repertoires in cytomegalovirus infection. These TCRs are of unknown antigen specificity. TCRdb re-called the reads through MiXCR, storing one row per CDR3 protein. The table lists a few hundred thousand distinct CDR3 sequences, about 33% of them singletons. The starting material was cultured PBMCs, obtained from culture after CMV antigen stimulation. Receptor source: a human donor in good health (CMV status not recorded). Some clones in this sample may be carry-over from other donors' samples.

This clonotype was observed a handful of times. The chain couples TRBV18 to TRBJ1-5; 9 bases line up with TRBD1. The germline V gene has CDR1 KGHSH and CDR2 LQKENI. The CDR3 is 16 residues long. V lost 3 bases, J lost 2 bases, and 5 bases stayed unmatched. The CDR3 DNA sequence: TGTGCCAGCTCACCCTCCCGGGACAGGGGCAATCAGCCCCAGCATTTT. Translating it yields CASSPSRDRGNQPQHF.

This clonotype has a handful of counts. The CDR3 region is CASSQRSRDRETYEQYV. The CDR3 region has the DNA TGCGCCAGCAGCCAAAGGAGTCGGGACAGGGAGACCTACGAGCAGTACGTC. V and J are TRBV4-3 and TRBJ2-7, with 9 bases matching TRBD1. The CDR3 is 17 amino acids. The germline gives CDR1 LGHNA, CDR2 YSLEER. J lost 2 bases, V lost 2 bases, and 10 bases had no gene match.

The rearrangement joins TRBV20-1 to TRBJ2-3; the D gene is possibly TRBD1 (6 bases). With 6 bases removed from V and 1 base from J, the gap between germline ends came to 20 bases. Looked up from germline, CDR1 is DFQATT and CDR2 is SNEGSKA (reference sequence). This CDR3 has 16 amino acids. As DNA, the CDR3 is TGCAGTGCAAGTAGGGGGAGCCTTATGGGCACAGATACGCAGTATTTT. It encodes CSASRGSLMGTDTQYF.

CDR3 sequence: CASSTHPRGRRADTQYF. The CDR3 DNA is TGTGCCAGCAGTACGCACCCCAGGGGGCGCCGGGCAGATACGCAGTATTTT. The J gene is TRBJ2-3, the V gene TRBV7-9, with TRBD1 matching over 8 bases. The V gene end was trimmed by 6 bases and the J gene end by 4 bases; junction bases not matched to a gene: 15. In germline, CDR1 is SEHNR, CDR2 FQNEAQ (reference sequence). The CDR3 sequence is 17 residues long.

This clonotype was seen more than once but under ten times. The CDR3 DNA sequence: TGTGCCAGCAGTTTATTTCGGCAGGGGTTAGGAGAGACCCAGTACTTC. Encoded protein: CASSLFRQGLGETQYF. The chain recombines TRBV28 with TRBJ2-5; a weak D match, TRBD1 (6 bases). Between the trimmed V and J ends, which lost 1 base and 4 bases, there was a span of 16 bases. The germline CDR1 and CDR2 sequences are MDHEN and SYDVKM. The CDR3 consists of 16 residues.

This clonotype turned up a few times. V gene TRBV7-2 combines with J gene TRBJ2-7; 10 positions agree with TRBD2. Per the germline V gene, CDR1 is SGHTA and CDR2 is FQGNSA. Trimming cost V 5 bases and J 5 bases; bases outside gene matches: 6. CDR3 length: 14 amino acids. The CDR3 nucleotides are TGTGCCAGCAGCACGGGACTAGCGTTCCACGAGCAGTACTTC. It is translated as CASSTGLAFHEQYF.

In its sample, this clonotype was seen once. The CDR3 loop reads CASSEFYSLSYNEQFF. DNA of the CDR3: TGTGCCAGCAGTGAGTTTTACTCTTTGTCGTACAATGAGCAGTTCTTC. V is TRBV6-1 and J is TRBJ2-1, with unresolved D. V lost 3 bases and J lost 4, with 16 bases in between. This CDR3 is built from 16 residues. CDR1 and CDR2 from the germline V gene are MNHNS and SASEGT.

The chain joins TRBV4-2 to TRBJ2-1, with a possible D match to TRBD2 (6 bases). Germline V gives CDR1 LGHNA, CDR2 YNFKEQ. The CDR3 has 16 amino acids. Trimming took 2 bases from V and 0 from J, leaving 11 bases between them. The CDR3 loop reads CASSQTSLSSYNEQFF. In nucleotides, the CDR3 is TGTGCCAGCAGCCAAACTAGCCTAAGCTCCTACAATGAGCAGTTCTTC.

This chain uses TRBV12-3 or TRBV12-4 with TRBJ2-1; 7 positions match TRBD2. With V trimmed by 6 bases and J by 1 base, 6 bases remained unmatched. The CDR3 is 15 residues long. The CDR3 spells CASSDREVSYNEQFF. The CDR3 region has the DNA TGTGCCAGCAGCGACCGGGAGGTGTCCTACAATGAGCAGTTCTTC.